This T cell receptor (beta chain) was identified during a study of cytomegalovirus exposure and HLA in healthy donors. Findings and limits, study-wide: Usually a TCR sequence was rare, but some public TCRs were found in many donors.

Assay: immunoSEQ multiplex PCR; the TCRdb copy retains only in-frame clones and omits some. The sample lists approximately 76,000 clones, less than 95% occurring once. A remark on this clone: Its antigen is as yet unknown.

The length of the CDR3 is 15 residues. Trimming cost V 2 bases and J 0 bases, with 8 bases left between them. CDR1 is MNHEY and CDR2 is SVGAGI in the germline V gene. The validation cohort, a group of around 120 subjects, included the donors and was separate from the roughly 700-subject first cohort. This receptor was taken from a woman between 18 and 30 years old in good health and CMV-seropositive. The sequenced sample consisted of PBMCs. The chain couples TRBV6-5 to TRBJ1-5; D is unclear. The CDR3 loop reads CASSYGPDSNQPQHF. For the CDR3, the DNA is TGTGCCAGCAGTTACGGGCCAGATAGCAATCAGCCCCAGCATTTT.